One sample yielded the 15 T cell receptor beta chains listed below, sequenced in a study of Ad26.COV2.S vaccination and SARS-CoV-2 variants. Some clones are missing from TCRdb's copy, which holds only in-frame ones; the method was immunoSEQ multiplex PCR. The table shows roughly 350,000 clones, with about 88% occurring only once. Specified treatment: around 19 received Ad26.COV2.S at low or high dose, single or two shots; about five received placebo; per-sample allocation not given. Collection of the samples took place on day 63 after the first injection of vaccine or placebo. The sample here was peripheral blood, taken in a trial of Ad26.COV2.S vaccine versus placebo. Receptors originate from a person aged 18-65 years who received the Ad26.COV2.S COVID-19 vaccine or a placebo.

This clone has only a few counts. A much larger clonotype is one base distant, so this may be a read error. The V and J genes are TRBV6-2 or TRBV6-3 and TRBJ2-7; D ambiguous. Germline lookup yields CDR1 MNHEY and CDR2 SVGEGT. V was clipped by 0 bases and J by 5 bases, with 2 bases between them. CDR3 length equals 11 residues. The CDR3 sequence is CASSYSNEQYF. The CDR3 nucleotides read TGTGCCAGCAGTTACTCGAACGAGCAGTACTTC.

This clone has more than one count but fewer than ten. The chain has TRBV3-1 (or the pseudogene TRBV3-2) and TRBJ1-1; 8 nucleotides align to TRBD1. Looked up from germline, CDR1 is LGHDT and CDR2 is YNNKEL (reference sequence). The ends lost 4 bases at V and 5 bases at J; junction bases unmatched: 12. The CDR3 has 16 residues. The CDR3 DNA is TGTGCCAGCAGCCCTACCCCACGGACAGGGTTGACTGAAGCTTTCTTT. Its protein product is CASSPTPRTGLTEAFF.

V and J are TRBV5-1 and TRBJ2-5; 7 positions agree with TRBD1. Germline values: CDR1 SGHRS, CDR2 YFSETQ. This CDR3 contains 15 residues. The J segment lost 5 bases and the V segment lost 1 base, leaving 8 bases of the junction unmatched. Here the CDR3 DNA reads TGCGCCAGCAGCTTGCTTAGGGACAGTCAGGAGACCCAGTACTTC. It specifies CASSLLRDSQETQYF.

CDR3 nucleotide sequence: TGTGCCAGCAGCTTAAGGCTAGAGGGATGGGGAGATACGCAGTATTTT. Its translation is CASSLRLEGWGDTQYF. This chain joins TRBV7-3 and TRBJ2-3, with D possibly TRBD2 on 5 matching bases. This CDR3 region has 16 residues. Trimming took off 1 base at V and 5 bases at J, with 16 bases between the two ends. Germline CDR1 reads SGHTA; CDR2 reads FQGTGA.

V is TRBV20-1 and J is TRBJ2-7, with TRBD1 as a possible D gene (6 bases). V was trimmed by 3 bases and J by 6 bases, leaving 12 bases between them. This CDR3 comprises 12 residues. CDR1 DFQATT and CDR2 SNEGSKA come from the germline V gene (reference sequence). The CDR3, as DNA: TGCAGTGCTAGTTGGACAGTAGTCGAGCAGTACTTC. It yields the protein CSASWTVVEQYF.

The genes are TRBV7-3 and TRBJ1-2; D remains ambiguous. The CDR3 is 14 residues long. The V gene lost 5 bases and the J gene lost 1 base, with 11 bases spanning the gap. Germline lookup yields CDR1 SGHTA and CDR2 FQGTGA. The CDR3 nucleotides are TGTGCCAGCAGCAGAGGAGGAAGTAACTATGGCTACACCTTC. Residues: CASSRGGSNYGYTF.

The genes are TRBV27 and TRBJ2-2; 13 bases are shared with TRBD2. J was trimmed by 5 bases and V by 2 bases; bases with no gene match: 11. The CDR3 length is 19 residues. Looked up from germline, CDR1 is MNHEY and CDR2 is SMNVEV (reference sequence). CDR3 sequence (DNA): TGTGCCAGCAGTTTACCCCCACGGACTAGCGGGAGAGCAACCGGGGAGCTGTTTTTT. It encodes CASSLPPRTSGRATGELFF.

The chain is built from TRBV18 and TRBJ2-1, with D perhaps TRBD1 or TRBD2 (5 bases each). The CDR3 has 15 residues. Trimming took off 8 bases at V and 0 bases at J, with 14 bases between the two ends. Germline V gives CDR1 KGHSH, CDR2 LQKENI. The CDR3 region is CASTPLRGSYNEQFF. DNA for the CDR3: TGTGCCAGCACCCCCCTGAGGGGCTCCTACAATGAGCAGTTCTTC.

The chain uses TRBV30 and TRBJ2-7, with D uncertain. The V end was cut by 0 bases, the J end by 4 bases, with 7 bases between. The length of the CDR3 is 12 residues. Germline CDR1 reads GTSNPN; CDR2 reads SVGIG (reference sequence). The CDR3 protein is CAWSVNGYEQYF. The CDR3 bases are TGTGCCTGGAGTGTAAATGGATACGAGCAGTACTTC. Full variable domain (outside the CDR3, taken from reference TRBV30 and TRBJ2-7): SQTIHQWPATLVQPVGSPLSLECTVEGTSNPNLYWYRQAAGRGLQLLFYSVGIGQISSEVPQNLSASRPQDRQFILSSKKLLLSDSGFYLCAWSVNGYEQYFGPGTRLTVT.

The chain joins TRBV3-1 (or the pseudogene TRBV3-2) to TRBJ2-7; 15 nucleotides align to TRBD2. Germline-derived CDR1 and CDR2 are LGHDT and YNNKEL (reference sequence). The junction had 5 bases not matched to a gene; V was cut back by 0 bases and J by 2 bases. CDR3 length: 18 residues. The CDR3 coding sequence is TGTGCCAGCAGCCAAGACCAAGGGACTAGCGGGGGGACCTACGAGCAGTACTTC. This gives the protein CASSQDQGTSGGTYEQYF.

This clone was seen a handful of times. The chain carries TRBV7-9 and TRBJ1-5; no definite D call. V was shortened by 2 bases and J by 3 bases, with 8 bases between the two germline ends. Germline CDR1 reads SEHNR; CDR2 reads FQNEAQ (reference sequence). The CDR3 has 14 residues. In DNA, the CDR3 is TGTGCCAGCAGCTTATCAGGAGACAATCAGCCCCAGCATTTT. Translating it yields CASSLSGDNQPQHF.

The rearrangement joins TRBV4-1 to TRBJ1-4; D is possibly TRBD1 (5 bases). The germline CDR1 and CDR2 sequences are MGHRA and YSYEKL. The V end lost 1 base, the J end lost 8 bases, and 17 bases lay between the germline ends. The CDR3 extends over 16 amino acids. The CDR3 coding sequence is TGCGCCAGCAGCCAAGTTCTGCGGGACCCGAGGGAAAAACTGTTTTTT. Translation: CASSQVLRDPREKLFF.

The chain has TRBV4-2 and TRBJ2-7, with TRBD2 matching 7 bases. This CDR3 region has 16 residues. The V and J ends lost 4 bases and 1 base, in that order; junction bases with no gene match: 10. CDR1 LGHNA and CDR2 YNFKEQ come from the germline V gene. In nucleotides, the CDR3 is TGTGCCAGCAGCCTAACAGGTACTAGCGTTTCCTACGAGCAGTACTTC. Its translation is CASSLTGTSVSYEQYF.

The chain has TRBV28 and TRBJ2-7; D is perhaps TRBD1 or TRBD2 (6 bases each). The CDR3 has 15 residues. Germline V gives CDR1 MDHEN, CDR2 SYDVKM. Trimming took off 8 bases at V and 1 base at J, with 18 bases between the two ends. CDR3 protein: CASGEQGGPSYEQYF. CDR3 DNA sequence: TGTGCCAGCGGGGAACAGGGAGGTCCGTCCTACGAGCAGTACTTC.

The chain combines TRBV6-2 or TRBV6-3 with TRBJ1-6, with unresolved D. V lost 5 bases to trimming and J lost 7 bases, with 12 bases between them. CDR3 length: 14 amino acids. The germline V gene encodes CDR1 MNHEY and CDR2 SVGEGT. The CDR3 is CASSGGRGNSPLHF. The CDR3 DNA follows: TGTGCCAGCAGTGGCGGCAGAGGAAATTCACCCCTCCACTTT.